The source of this T cell receptor beta chain is a study of shared clonotypes between healthy human individuals. V lost 4 bases, J lost 0 bases, and 12 bases stayed unmatched. Per the germline V gene, CDR1 is SEHNR and CDR2 is FQNEAQ (reference sequence). The CDR3 has 19 residues. The method was immunoSEQ multiplex PCR; TCRdb's version includes in-frame clones alone and lacks a portion of them. The sample contains roughly 2,300,000 clones, approximately 90% of which appear only once. The sample taken for sequencing was naive CD4+ T cells from PBMCs. Subset described: CD45RA+ positively selected. The clonotype was recovered from a man between 18 and 29 years old in good health. Some clones in this sample may be carry-over from other donors' samples. The V call is TRBV7-9, the J call TRBJ2-6; TRBD1 matches at 7 bases. This CDR3 is CASSSGSTGTSSGANVLTF. CDR3 bases: TGTGCCAGCAGCTCAGGGTCGACAGGGACCTCCTCTGGGGCCAACGTCCTGACTTTC.